One and the same sample provided the 22 T cell receptor beta chains below, sequenced in a study of cytomegalovirus exposure and HLA in healthy donors. The repertoire was sequenced with immunoSEQ multiplex PCR; TCRdb's copy has only in-frame clones and lacks some. The table includes 95,000 to 150,000 clones, around nine tenths detected once. The specimen sequenced was PBMCs. These receptors all come from a woman aged 18 to 35 in good health and CMV-seronegative.

J is TRBJ2-7 and V is TRBV5-1; tentative D call: TRBD2 (6 bases). Trimming stripped 5 bases from V and 3 bases from J, with 12 bases between. Germline CDR1 SGHRS, CDR2 YFSETQ. The CDR3 is 13 amino acids. The CDR3 DNA reads as TGCGCCAGCAGACTGACTAGAAACTACGAGCAGTACTTC. It is translated as CASRLTRNYEQYF. The full variable domain, its missing parts supplied by reference TRBV5-1 and TRBJ2-7, is KAGVTQTPRYLIKTRGQQVTLSCSPISGHRSVSWYQQTPGQGLQFLFEYFSETQRNKGNFPGRFSGRQFSNSRSEMNVSTLELGDSALYLCASRLTRNYEQYFGPGTRLTVT.

The V and J genes are TRBV28 and TRBJ1-2; TRBD1 agrees at 11 bases. Germline CDR1 and CDR2: MDHEN and SYDVKM. With 5 bases clipped from V and 12 bases from J, the junction kept 11 bases outside the gene matches. The CDR3 loop spans 14 amino acids. CDR3: CASSRGGQGVSHTF. CDR3 sequence (DNA): TGTGCCAGCAGTCGAGGGGGACAGGGGGTGTCGCACACCTTC.

The chain is built from TRBV2 and TRBJ2-2; TRBD1 agrees at 8 bases. The J segment lost 2 bases and the V segment lost 5 bases, leaving 7 bases of the junction unmatched. The CDR3 length is 16 residues. Per germline, CDR1 SNHLY and CDR2 FYNNEI. DNA of the CDR3: TGTGCCAGCAGTCTGGGACAGGAGGTAAACACCGGGGAGCTGTTTTTT. This encodes CASSLGQEVNTGELFF. The variable domain in full, completed from reference TRBV2 and TRBJ2-2, reads EPEVTQTPSHQVTQMGQEVILRCVPISNHLYFYWYRQILGQKVEFLVSFYNNEISEKSEIFDDQFSVERPDGSNFTLKIRSTKLEDSAMYFCASSLGQEVNTGELFFGEGSRLTVL.

The gene calls are TRBV21-1 and TRBJ1-1; no DNA check was done on the table's D call, TRBD1. TRBV21-1 corresponds to a pseudogene. The CDR3 totals 17 residues. The CDR3 sequence is CASSKDVRDTETTEAFF. The CDR3 region has the DNA TGTGCCAGCAGCAAAGATGTAAGGGACACCGAAACCACTGAAGCTTTCTTT.

The chain uses TRBV5-1 and TRBJ1-1, with 12 nucleotides matching TRBD1. Losses at the gene ends were 2 bases for V and 3 bases for J; bases not matched to a gene: 8. The CDR3 has 17 amino acids. CDR1 and CDR2 (germline): SGHRS, YFSETQ. The CDR3 protein is CASSFGTGGAEDTEAFF. The CDR3, as DNA: TGCGCCAGCAGCTTCGGGACAGGGGGCGCGGAGGACACTGAAGCTTTCTTT.

CDR3 nucleotides: TGTGCCAGCAGCCCCCAGTTCAAGCGGAACACCGGGGAGCTGTTTTTT. Amino acid sequence: CASSPQFKRNTGELFF. This chain links TRBV9 with TRBJ2-2; D not resolved. The V end lost 4 bases, the J end lost 1 base, and 14 bases lay between the germline ends. Per germline, CDR1 SGDLS and CDR2 YYNGEE. CDR3 length equals 16 residues.

The chain recombines TRBV30 with TRBJ1-2; unclear D gene. From germline, CDR1 is GTSNPN and CDR2 SVGIG (reference sequence). V lost 1 base, J lost 10 bases, and 16 bases lay in between. The CDR3 runs 13 residues. The CDR3 region has the DNA TGTGCCTGGAGTGCTCTCGTGGACGGGGTCTACACCTTC. Translated: CAWSALVDGVYTF.

The chain uses TRBV10-3 and TRBJ2-7; D is possibly TRBD2 (7 bases). Germline-derived CDR1 and CDR2 are ENHRY and SYGVKD. The CDR3 consists of 13 residues. V lost 8 bases and J 3 bases, leaving 14 bases between the germline ends. CDR3: CAIRGDTDYEQYF. CDR3 nucleotides: TGTGCCATCCGGGGGGACACCGACTACGAGCAGTACTTC.

The chain combines TRBV2 with TRBJ2-7, with 13 bases that match TRBD2. The CDR3 is 17 amino acids. Germline CDR1 is SNHLY and CDR2 is FYNNEI. After removal of 3 bases from V and 5 bases from J, the junction contained 10 bases not matched to a gene. The DNA for the CDR3 is TGTGCCAGCAGTGAGTACGGACTAGCGGGAGAACTGCACGAGCAGTACTTC. This translates into CASSEYGLAGELHEQYF.

The CDR3 loop reads CAIFLGLAGPYNEQFF. CDR3 DNA sequence: TGTGCCATCTTCTTAGGACTAGCGGGGCCCTACAATGAGCAGTTCTTC. The chain couples TRBV2 to TRBJ2-1, with 12 bases that match TRBD2. This CDR3 has 16 amino acids. V lost 10 bases to trimming and J lost 2 bases; unmatched junction nucleotides: 9. Germline lookup yields CDR1 SNHLY and CDR2 FYNNEI.

The chain recombines TRBV30 with TRBJ1-5; TRBD1 matches 10 bases. The V and J ends lost 0 bases and 4 bases, in that order; junction bases with no gene match: 6. CDR3 size: 16 residues. Germline V CDR1 and CDR2: GTSNPN, SVGIG (reference sequence). In DNA form, the CDR3 reads TGTGCCTGGAGTGTAAGAGGGGGACAGGGGAATCAGCCCCAGCATTTT. It encodes CAWSVRGGQGNQPQHF. The variable domain in full, with the rest retrieved from reference TRBV30 and TRBJ1-5, is SQTIHQWPATLVQPVGSPLSLECTVEGTSNPNLYWYRQAAGRGLQLLFYSVGIGQISSEVPQNLSASRPQDRQFILSSKKLLLSDSGFYLCAWSVRGGQGNQPQHFGDGTRLSIL.

The J gene is TRBJ2-3, the V gene TRBV4-2, with 11 bases identical to TRBD2. The CDR3 is made up of 15 amino acids. Germline V gene data show CDR1 as LGHNA and CDR2 as YNFKEQ. J was trimmed by 5 bases and V by 6 bases; bases with no gene match: 7. CDR3: CASRPQTSGEDTQYF. DNA for the CDR3: TGTGCCAGCAGGCCGCAGACTAGCGGGGAAGATACGCAGTATTTT.

The chain is built from TRBV9 and TRBJ1-2; maybe TRBD1 (6 bases). The CDR3 loop spans 13 amino acids. CDR1 SGDLS and CDR2 YYNGEE come from the germline V gene. Deletions cut 6 bases from V and 2 bases from J, with 11 bases between. CDR3 in DNA: TGTGCCAGCACCCCCCAGGGGAACTATGGCTACACCTTC. This codes for CASTPQGNYGYTF.

This clone was observed a few times. The V gene is TRBV14, the J gene TRBJ2-7, with D possibly TRBD2 on 6 matching bases. The germline gives CDR1 SGHDN, CDR2 FVKESK. V was shortened by 4 bases and J by 7 bases, with 14 bases between the two germline ends. The CDR3 loop spans 13 amino acids. Written as DNA, the CDR3 is TGTGCCAGCAGCCGGGAGCAGGCGGGAGAGCAGTACTTC. This sequence encodes CASSREQAGEQYF.

The chain carries TRBV5-4 and TRBJ2-7; D possibly corresponds to TRBD1 (6 bases). Germline V CDR1 and CDR2: SGHNT, YYREEE (reference sequence). V was cut by 4 bases and J by 3 bases, with 17 bases left in between. The CDR3 is made up of 15 amino acids. CDR3 DNA: TGTGCCAGCAGCGGATACCCAGGGGATAGCTACGAGCAGTACTTC. Translated, it gives CASSGYPGDSYEQYF. Complete variable domain (other parts from reference TRBV5-4 and TRBJ2-7): ETGVTQSPTHLIKTRGQQVTLRCSSQSGHNTVSWYQQALGQGPQFIFQYYREEENGRGNFPPRFSGLQFPNYSSELNVNALELDDSALYLCASSGYPGDSYEQYFGPGTRLTVT.

The chain links TRBV5-4 to TRBJ2-7; TRBD2 might be the D (7 bases). CDR3 length: 15 residues. V was cut by 4 bases and J by 0 bases, with 14 bases left in between. Germline V CDR1 and CDR2: SGHNT, YYREEE (reference sequence). This CDR3 is CASSGHGGPSYEQYF. CDR3 DNA: TGTGCCAGCAGCGGCCACGGGGGGCCCTCCTACGAGCAGTACTTC.

This clone was seen a handful of times. The chain uses TRBV7-8 and TRBJ2-7, with D perhaps TRBD1 (5 bases). Germline V gives CDR1 SGHVS, CDR2 FQNEAQ. The CDR3 covers 14 residues. The germline V and J ends were trimmed by 1 base and 4 bases, with 11 bases remaining between them. The CDR3 region is CASSLGGPGYEQYF. The CDR3 bases are TGTGCCAGCAGCTTAGGCGGTCCAGGGTACGAGCAGTACTTC. Combining the CDR3 with reference TRBV7-8 and TRBJ2-7 gives the whole variable domain GAGVSQSPRYKVAKRGQDVALRCDPISGHVSLFWYQQALGQGPEFLTYFQNEAQLDKSGLPSDRFFAERPEGSVSTLKIQRTQQEDSAVYLCASSLGGPGYEQYFGPGTRLTVT.

Concerning this clone: This may arise from a read error, as a much more abundant clone is one base away. CDR3 region: CASSEGTGNQPQHF. DNA for the CDR3: TGTGCCAGCAGTGAAGGGACAGGAAATCAGCCCCAGCATTTT. V is TRBV27 and J is TRBJ1-5, with TRBD1 matching 8 bases. The ends lost 5 bases at V and 4 bases at J; junction bases unmatched: 4. Germline CDR1 MNHEY, CDR2 SMNVEV (reference sequence). This CDR3 has 14 residues.

The chain links TRBV19 to TRBJ1-5; D call uncertain. The germline CDR1 and CDR2 sequences are LNHDA and SQIVND (reference sequence). Trimming pared 8 bases from V and 2 bases from J, leaving 19 bases between. The CDR3 has 16 residues. CDR3 region: CASSQHGRVRNQPQHF. The CDR3 coding sequence is TGTGCCAGTTCCCAGCACGGGAGGGTCCGCAATCAGCCCCAGCATTTT.

The J gene is TRBJ1-2, the V gene TRBV6-6, with D unclear. Germline CDR1 MNHNY, CDR2 SVGAGI (reference sequence). The CDR3 covers 8 residues. V gave up 11 bases and J gave up 7 bases, with 5 bases separating them. CDR3 sequence reads: CASGGYTF. The CDR3 nucleotides read TGTGCCTCGGGTGGCTACACCTTC.

J is TRBJ2-1 and V is TRBV18; 12 bases fit TRBD2. Germline-derived CDR1 and CDR2 are KGHSH and LQKENI. The V and J ends lost 4 bases and 8 bases, in that order; junction bases with no gene match: 6. There are 15 residues in the CDR3. CDR3 sequence (DNA): TGTGCCAGCTCACGAAGACTAGCGGGAGTCCATGAGCAGTTCTTC. It codes for CASSRRLAGVHEQFF.

The J gene is TRBJ1-1, the V gene TRBV27; weak D call: TRBD1 (5 bases). This CDR3 has 15 residues. V lost 6 bases, J lost 1 base, and 15 bases lay in between. CDR1 and CDR2 from the germline V gene are MNHEY and SMNVEV (reference sequence). This CDR3 is CASSWGLGRNTEAFF. The CDR3 DNA sequence: TGTGCCAGCAGCTGGGGACTGGGCAGGAACACTGAAGCTTTCTTT.